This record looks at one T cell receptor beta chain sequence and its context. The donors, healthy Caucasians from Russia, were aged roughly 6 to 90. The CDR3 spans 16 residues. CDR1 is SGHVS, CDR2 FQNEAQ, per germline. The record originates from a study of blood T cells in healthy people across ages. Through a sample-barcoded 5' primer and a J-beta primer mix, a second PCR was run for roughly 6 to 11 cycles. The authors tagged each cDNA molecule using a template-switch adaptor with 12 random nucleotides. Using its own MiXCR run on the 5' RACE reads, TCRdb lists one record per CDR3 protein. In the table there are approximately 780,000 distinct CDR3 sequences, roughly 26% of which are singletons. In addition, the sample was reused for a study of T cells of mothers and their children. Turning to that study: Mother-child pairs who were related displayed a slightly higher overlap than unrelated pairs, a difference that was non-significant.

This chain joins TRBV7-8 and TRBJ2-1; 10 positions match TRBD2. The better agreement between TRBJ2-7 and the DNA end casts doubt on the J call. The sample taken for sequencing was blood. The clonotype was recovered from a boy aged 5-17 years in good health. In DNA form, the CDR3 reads TGTGCCAGCAGCCCCTTAGCGGGGGGCAGCTCCTACGAGCAGTACTTC. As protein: CASSPLAGGSSYEQYF.